This TCR beta chain is from a study of blood T cells in healthy people across ages. V was pared by 0 bases and J by 3 bases, with 12 bases between. Germline-derived CDR1 and CDR2 are KGHSH and LQKENI. CDR3 length: 16 residues. Whole-study results and caveats: Higher diversity, along with more naive CD4+ cells, distinguished long-lived donors from aged donors. In the absence of known donor CMV status, changes in expanded clonotypes were possibly confounded.

Alongside a J-beta primer mix, a sample-barcoded 5' primer served in a second PCR lasting roughly 7 to 12 cycles. Via MiXCR, TCRdb re-called the 5' RACE reads, giving one row per CDR3 protein. The sample carries about 810,000 distinct CDR3 sequences, approximately 35% recorded once. Extraction yielded at least 6 micrograms of total RNA per sample. This clonotype was observed a handful of times. Its antigen is unidentified. The V gene is TRBV18, the J gene TRBJ2-1; D could derive from TRBD1 or TRBD2 (5 bases each). The receptor was isolated from a man aged 18 to 30 in good health. The specimen was blood. CDR3 nucleotides: TGTGCCAGCTCACCACCCGGGGCCTCATACTACAATGAGCAGTTCTTC. Translated, it gives CASSPPGASYYNEQFF.